Below, 6 T cell receptor beta chains from the same sample are listed, as sequenced in a study of blood T cell repertoires in COVID-19. Sequenced by immunoSEQ multiplex PCR; TCRdb stores in-frame clones only, minus some. Among hundreds of thousands of clones listed, about 85% were seen once. Sequenced material: peripheral blood. The receptors shown here come from a woman younger than 30 with acute or convalescent COVID-19.

The chain has TRBV24-1 and TRBJ2-5; 7 bases align to TRBD2. From germline, CDR1 is KGHDR and CDR2 SFDVKD. This CDR3 has 14 amino acids. After removal of 10 bases from V and 1 base from J, the junction contained 8 bases not matched to a gene. For the CDR3, the DNA is TGTGCCACTCAGGCTAGCGGTTTCCAAGAGACCCAGTACTTC. Encoded protein: CATQASGFQETQYF.

This chain uses TRBV5-1 with TRBJ2-3; no definite D call. The CDR3 covers 15 residues. Per the germline V gene, CDR1 is SGHRS and CDR2 is YFSETQ. The V end was cut by 1 base, the J end by 2 bases, with 11 bases between. CDR3 DNA: TGCGCCAGCAGCTTGCTTACGGTCCTCACAGATACGCAGTATTTT. Translated, it gives CASSLLTVLTDTQYF.

The chain links TRBV6-5 to TRBJ2-2; D remains ambiguous. Trimming removed 8 bases at V and 6 bases at J, with 13 bases between. Germline V gene lookup returns CDR1 MNHEY and CDR2 SVGAGI. The CDR3 extends over 13 amino acids. The DNA for the CDR3 is TGTGCCAGCTTCGAACCTCCAGCCGGGGAGCTGTTTTTT. Its protein is CASFEPPAGELFF.

This clone was observed a handful of times. This sample also contains other DNA sequences that code for the same CDR3. V usage is TRBV9 and J usage is TRBJ2-1; 13 bases are shared with TRBD2. The CDR3 is 15 amino acids. The junction had 3 bases not matched to a gene; V was cut back by 4 bases and J by 5 bases. The germline gives CDR1 SGDLS, CDR2 YYNGEE. The CDR3 loop is CASSLTSGGNNEQFF. The CDR3, as DNA: TGTGCCAGCAGCCTGACTAGCGGGGGGAACAATGAGCAGTTCTTC.

The V gene is TRBV2, the J gene TRBJ1-1; D gene ambiguous. Trimming cost V 6 bases and J 4 bases, with 12 bases left between them. The CDR3 totals 13 residues. Germline loops: CDR1 SNHLY, CDR2 FYNNEI. The CDR3 nucleotides are TGTGCCAGCAGGGTTCATACGGGCACTGAAGCTTTCTTT. It translates to CASRVHTGTEAFF.

The V call is TRBV11-1, the J call TRBJ1-1; D is unclear. From germline, CDR1 is SGHAT and CDR2 FQDESV (reference sequence). The CDR3 covers 14 residues. Trimming cost V 1 base and J 6 bases, with 12 bases left between them. CDR3 protein: CASSLVRTTSEAFF. The CDR3 coding sequence is TGTGCCAGCAGCTTAGTAAGGACTACGTCTGAAGCTTTCTTT.